Each of the 16 T cell receptor beta chains below was sequenced from the same sample in a study of T cell repertoires in cytomegalovirus infection (dated by TCRdb to the late 2010s). The sample was run on an Illumina HiSeq 1500. TCRdb reran the public reads through fastp at Q25 and MiXCR, keeping productive beta chains. Rows with one shared CDR3 protein collapse into an entry with the most common genes and DNA. The sample table lists approximately 310,000 distinct CDR3 sequences, around a quarter of them with a count of one. The ten largest clonotypes hold about an eighth of the sample. The treatment or condition label, read with the paper, signifies: in vitro stimulation with specific CMV peptide epitopes to enrich CMV-specific T cells. These receptors' antigens are unknown. Here the sequenced sample was cultured PBMCs, taken from culture after CMV antigen stimulation. The receptors originated from a human donor in good health (CMV status not recorded). Some clones in this sample may be carry-over from other donors' samples.

This clonotype was recorded at least ten times. This sequence joins TRBV28 and TRBJ1-1, with D possibly TRBD1 on 6 matching bases. The V gene lost 5 bases and the J gene lost 2 bases, with 12 bases spanning the gap. Germline CDR1 MDHEN, CDR2 SYDVKM. CDR3 length: 14 residues. CDR3 region: CASSRGGTNTEAFF. The CDR3 DNA reads as TGTGCCAGCAGTCGTGGGGGGACAAACACTGAAGCTTTCTTT.

This clonotype was recorded at least ten times. The chain recombines TRBV7-2 with TRBJ2-3; tentatively, D is TRBD1 (6 bases). The CDR3 covers 14 residues. Germline loops: CDR1 SGHTA, CDR2 FQGNSA. The V and J ends lost 7 bases and 0 bases respectively, with 11 bases between them. CDR3 sequence (DNA): TGTGCCAGCACCAAGGACAGTAGCACAGATACGCAGTATTTT. Its protein product is CASTKDSSTDTQYF.

This chain connects TRBV6-2 or TRBV6-3 to TRBJ2-7; D possibly corresponds to TRBD2 (5 bases). This CDR3 contains 15 residues. Between the trimmed V and J ends, which lost 2 bases and 1 base, there was a span of 12 bases. Germline-derived CDR1 and CDR2 are MNHEY and SVGEGT. The CDR3 nucleotides read TGTGCCAGCAGTTACATGGCGGGTATTTCCTACGAGCAGTACTTC. Its translation: CASSYMAGISYEQYF.

The rearrangement uses TRBV5-5 and TRBJ2-1; TRBD2 matches 13 bases. CDR3 length: 17 amino acids. Unmatched junction bases numbered 3, after V lost 0 bases and J lost 3 bases. Germline assignment: CDR1 SGHKS and CDR2 YYEKEE (reference sequence). CDR3 region: CASSLGLAGGGYNEQFF. The CDR3 region has the DNA TGTGCCAGCAGCTTGGGACTAGCGGGAGGAGGCTACAATGAGCAGTTCTTC.

V usage is TRBV7-2 and J usage is TRBJ2-6; D gene ambiguous. V lost 5 bases to trimming and J lost 0 bases, with 11 bases between them. The CDR3 is 16 amino acids. Germline V lookup: CDR1 SGHTA, CDR2 FQGNSA. The CDR3 spells CASSGRSASGANVLTF. The CDR3 region has the DNA TGTGCCAGCAGCGGAAGGTCTGCCTCTGGGGCCAACGTCCTGACTTTC.

This rearrangement joins TRBV27 to TRBJ2-7, with 9 bases aligning to TRBD2. This CDR3 is built from 15 residues. Per germline, CDR1 MNHEY and CDR2 SMNVEV (reference sequence). J was trimmed by 0 bases and V by 6 bases; bases with no gene match: 6. CDR3 residues: CASSRLAVTSYEQYF. DNA of the CDR3: TGTGCCAGCAGCCGACTAGCGGTGACCTCCTACGAGCAGTACTTC.

This clonotype was observed a few times. The genes are TRBV6-1 and TRBJ2-1; 9 bases map to TRBD2. The CDR3 is made up of 16 amino acids. Germline V CDR1 and CDR2: MNHNS, SASEGT. Trimming at V came to 6 bases and at J to 3 bases, leaving 9 bases not matched to a gene. The CDR3 nucleotides are TGTGCCAGCAGACAGGGACTAGCTCTTGGCTACAATGAGCAGTTCTTC. Translation: CASRQGLALGYNEQFF.

This clonotype was observed a handful of times. The chain links TRBV4-3 to TRBJ2-1; TRBD2 aligns across 9 bases. The CDR3 length is 16 residues. Germline V CDR1 and CDR2: LGHNA, YSLEER. Trimming removed 0 bases from V and 8 bases from J; junction bases left unmatched: 8. The DNA for the CDR3 is TGCGCCAGCAGCCAAGATAGGCGGGAGGGCTGGGATGAGCAGTTCTTC. Translating it yields CASSQDRREGWDEQFF.

V and J are TRBV4-3 and TRBJ2-1; D possibly uses TRBD1 or TRBD2 (5 bases each). CDR3 size: 16 residues. The V and J ends lost 1 base and 2 bases respectively, with 12 bases between them. Germline V gene sequence: CDR1 LGHNA, CDR2 YSLEER. CDR3 residues: CASSQGVGAAYNEQFF. The CDR3 DNA is TGCGCCAGCAGCCAAGGCGTCGGGGCGGCCTACAATGAGCAGTTCTTC.

This clonotype showed up just a few times. This chain connects TRBV7-9 to TRBJ2-4, with D possibly being TRBD2 (5 bases). The V end was cut by 3 bases, the J end by 7 bases, with 25 bases between. Germline V gene sequence: CDR1 SEHNR, CDR2 FQNEAQ (reference sequence). This CDR3 has 18 residues. CDR3 sequence (DNA): TGTGCCAGCAGCTTGGGTCGGGGAGTGGATACGCCTCCGAACATTCAGTACTTC. Translated: CASSLGRGVDTPPNIQYF.

The table lists this clonotype with many counts. Written as DNA, the CDR3 is TGTGCCAGCAGCTTCGGACAGCGTGGCGGTTCACCCCTCCACTTT. Its protein is CASSFGQRGGSPLHF. The chain employs TRBV7-2 and TRBJ1-6, with a possible D match to TRBD1 (6 bases). This CDR3 comprises 15 residues. In germline, CDR1 is SGHTA, CDR2 FQGNSA. The ends were cut back, 3 bases at V and 9 bases at J, with 15 bases in the middle.

The chain is built from TRBV27 and TRBJ1-2; D is undetermined. Looked up from germline, CDR1 is MNHEY and CDR2 is SMNVEV (reference sequence). There are 15 residues in the CDR3. The ends were cut back, 4 bases at V and 2 bases at J, with 14 bases in the middle. CDR3 DNA sequence: TGTGCCAGCAGTTGGATCGGACCGCTCAACTATGGCTACACCTTC. Protein sequence: CASSWIGPLNYGYTF.

The genes are TRBV19 and TRBJ2-2; D is uncertain. CDR1 and CDR2 (germline): LNHDA, SQIVND (reference sequence). The germline V and J ends were trimmed by 3 bases and 1 base, with 6 bases remaining between them. The CDR3 is 14 amino acids. CDR3 amino acids: CASSIPWNTGELFF. The CDR3 region has the DNA TGTGCCAGTAGTATTCCCTGGAACACCGGGGAGCTGTTTTTT. The whole variable domain, remainder taken from reference TRBV19 and TRBJ2-2, is DGGITQSPKYLFRKEGQNVTLSCEQNLNHDAMYWYRQDPGQGLRLIYYSQIVNDFQKGDIAEGYSVSREKKESFPLTVTSAQKNPTAFYLCASSIPWNTGELFFGEGSRLTVL.

The chain combines TRBV6-5 with TRBJ1-6; D perhaps matches TRBD1 (5 bases). From germline, CDR1 is MNHEY and CDR2 SVGAGI. Trimming shortened V by 5 bases and J by 10 bases, and 15 bases separated the two germline ends. This CDR3 is 14 amino acids long. CDR3 coding DNA: TGTGCCAGCAGTCAGACAGCGCTCTCATCACCCCTCCACTTT. This sequence encodes CASSQTALSSPLHF.

This clonotype has more than one count but fewer than ten. The chain links TRBV7-2 to TRBJ2-3, with 13 bases fitting TRBD2. The CDR3 totals 16 residues. From germline, CDR1 is SGHTA and CDR2 FQGNSA. Trimming removed 4 bases from V and 2 bases from J; junction bases left unmatched: 3. In DNA, the CDR3 is TGTGCCAGCAGCTCGGGACTAGCGGGAACCACAGATACGCAGTATTTT. Its translation is CASSSGLAGTTDTQYF.

This clonotype was seen a handful of times. As DNA, the CDR3 is TGTGCCAGCAGCTTAGTTCCGGGTGGCGGGGAGCTGTTTTTT. Residues: CASSLVPGGGELFF. The V and J genes are TRBV7-6 and TRBJ2-2; D not resolved. The CDR3 is 14 amino acids. Trimming removed 1 base from V and 7 bases from J, with 10 bases in between. Germline V gene data show CDR1 as SGHVS and CDR2 as FNYEAQ.